This TCR beta chain was profiled in a study of CD8 T cells in Susac syndrome (dated by TCRdb to about 2019). About the study as a whole: The study used repertoire sequencing to test whether antigen drove CD8+ T cell activation and differentiation in Susac syndrome.

Peripheral blood CD8+ and CD4+ T cells from healthy donors, Susac syndrome patients and multiple sclerosis patients were profiled by high-throughput TCR beta sequencing. The healthy donors served as controls matched for age and sex. Bulk CD8+ and CD4+ T cells were purified by magnetic negative isolation, while CD8+ TEMRA cells were enriched using FACS. Blood was drawn into EDTA tubes, processed within 24 hours, and PBMCs were isolated by density gradient centrifugation. PBMCs destined for TCR sequencing were cryopreserved in liquid nitrogen and later thawed in a 37 °C water bath. The sorted or isolated CD4+, CD8+ and CD8+ TEMRA cells reached a purity of at least 90%. In regard to this clonotype: It has no known antigen specificity. No much larger clonotype is one base removed from it; base qualities were not supplied.

RNA was extracted using the RNeasy kit, and about 0.45 to 1 microgram was reverse transcribed with random hexamers. TCR beta CDR3 regions were amplified with the immunoSEQ multiplex PCR assay covering 54 Vbeta and 13 Jbeta segments. Bias from PCR amplification was corrected by using a synthetic template baseline for primer optimization and for computational correction. In the paper's pipeline: Reads were annotated to V, D and J genes according to IMGT and were analyzed with immunoSEQ Analyzer, with only productive sequences retained. To calculate clonality, Shannon entropy was normalized by log2 of the number of productive unique sequences and then subtracted from one. Public and private clones were assessed among the 100 most prevalent clones of each patient and control. Clones were defined as Susac-specific when absent from the healthy and MS cohorts, from approximately 1,100 published viral clones and from other ImmuneACCESS disease sequences. The raw public reads went through TCRdb reprocessing: fastp at Q25, MiXCR clone calling, in-frame beta chains kept. Merged by CDR3 protein, the rows form single entries marked with the most common genes and DNA. It is TCRdb's table, rather than the study itself, that gives the V and J calls and clone size. This sample lists 130,000 to 150,000 distinct CDR3 sequences; approximately 94% were detected once. The top ten constitute under 0.095% of the sample.

Study-wide findings and limitations: The TCR sequencing and HLA analysis was acknowledged to have included a relatively small number of individuals.

Sequenced sample: CD4+ T cells from PBMCs. This clonotype was obtained from a human donor in good health.

CDR3 reads: CASSRARTGGTEGYTF. The bases are TGCGCCAGCAGCAGGGCGAGGACAGGGGGCACGGAAGGCTACACCTTC. The rearranged segments are TRBV5-1 and TRBJ1-2; the central 11 bases match TRBD1. Germline trimming amounts to 4 bases on V and 8 bases on J, with 13 as the count of junction bases outside the gene matches. Sequences SGHRS (CDR1) and YFSETQ (CDR2) are obtained from the germline V gene. The CDR3 contains 16 residues, cysteine and phenylalanine counted. The entry retains the CDR3 DNA only, 48 bases that are in frame from base 1.